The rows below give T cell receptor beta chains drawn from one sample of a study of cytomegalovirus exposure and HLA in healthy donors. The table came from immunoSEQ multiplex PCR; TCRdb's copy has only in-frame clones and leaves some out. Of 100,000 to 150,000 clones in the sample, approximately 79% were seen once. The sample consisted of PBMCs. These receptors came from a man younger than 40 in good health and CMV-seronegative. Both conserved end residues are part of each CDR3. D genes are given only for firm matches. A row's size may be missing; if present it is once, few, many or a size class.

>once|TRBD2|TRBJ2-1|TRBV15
CATRRLAGVYNEQFF
TGTGCCACCAGACGTCTAGCGGGGGTCTACAATGAGCAGTTCTTC
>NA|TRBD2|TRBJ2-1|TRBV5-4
CASSWGGAGSSYNEQFF
TGTGCCAGCAGCTGGGGAGGGGCGGGGAGCTCCTACAATGAGCAGTTCTTC
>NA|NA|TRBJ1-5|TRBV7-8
CASSRNNQPQHF
TGTGCCAGCAGCCGTAATAATCAGCCCCAGCATTTT
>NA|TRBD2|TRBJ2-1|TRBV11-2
CASSIPGTSAQFF
TGTGCCAGCAGCATACCCGGGACTAGTGCGCAGTTCTTC
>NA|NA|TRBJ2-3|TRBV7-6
CASSLSGHPTDTQYF
TGTGCCAGCAGCTTAAGCGGGCACCCCACAGATACGCAGTATTTT
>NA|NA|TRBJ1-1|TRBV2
CASREGWTGRNTEAFF
TGTGCCAGCAGAGAGGGTTGGACTGGGCGAAACACTGAAGCTTTCTTT
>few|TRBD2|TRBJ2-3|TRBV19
CASKQRGLRGTQYF
TGTGCCAGTAAACAGCGGGGACTTCGCGGTACGCAGTATTTT
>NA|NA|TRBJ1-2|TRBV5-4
CASSSGTAPDGYTF
TGTGCCAGCAGCTCTGGGACTGCCCCTGACGGCTACACCTTC
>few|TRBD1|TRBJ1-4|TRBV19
CASSIIRTGGEKLFF
TGTGCCAGTAGTATAATACGGACAGGTGGTGAAAAACTGTTTTTT
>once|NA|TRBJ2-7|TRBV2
CASRLDQGQEQYF
TGTGCCAGCAGACTCGACCAGGGTCAAGAGCAGTACTTC
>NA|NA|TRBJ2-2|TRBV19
CASSIGQHTGELFF
TGTGCCAGTAGTATCGGACAGCACACCGGGGAGCTGTTTTTT
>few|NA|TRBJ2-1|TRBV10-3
CAIQDLSGNEQFF
TGTGCCATTCAGGACCTCTCGGGGAATGAGCAGTTCTTC
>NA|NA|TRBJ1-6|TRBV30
CAWNGYNSPLHF
TGTGCCTGGAACGGGTATAATTCACCCCTCCACTTT
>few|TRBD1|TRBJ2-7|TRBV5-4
CASSFPGQGPYEQYF
TGTGCCAGCAGCTTTCCGGGACAGGGTCCCTACGAGCAGTACTTC
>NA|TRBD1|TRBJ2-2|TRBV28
CASNEVGTAKLTGELFF
TGTGCCAGCAACGAAGTCGGGACAGCCAAACTCACCGGGGAGCTGTTTTTT
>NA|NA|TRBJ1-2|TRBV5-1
CASSLIPGQSYGYTF
TGCGCCAGCAGCTTGATACCGGGACAAAGCTATGGCTACACCTTC
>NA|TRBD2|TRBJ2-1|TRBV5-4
CASSLASSGGRGIYNEQFF
TGTGCCAGCAGCTTGGCGTCTAGCGGGGGCCGGGGCATCTACAATGAGCAGTTCTTC
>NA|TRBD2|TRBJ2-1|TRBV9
CASSVGLAGGDNEQFF
TGTGCCAGCAGCGTCGGACTAGCGGGGGGCGACAATGAGCAGTTCTTC
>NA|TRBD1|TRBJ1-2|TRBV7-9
CSSSPRDRVEANYGYTF
TGTTCCAGCAGCCCGCGGGACAGGGTAGAAGCGAACTATGGCTACACCTTC
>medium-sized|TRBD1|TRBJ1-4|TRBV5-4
CASSLYRGEKLFF
TGTGCCAGCAGCTTGTACAGGGGGGAAAAACTGTTTTTT
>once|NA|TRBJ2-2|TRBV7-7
CASRSRTTTGELFF
TGTGCCAGCAGGTCACGCACTACCACCGGGGAGCTGTTTTTT
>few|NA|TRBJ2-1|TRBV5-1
CASSRDIYNEQFF
TGCGCCAGCAGCCGGGACATTTACAATGAGCAGTTCTTC
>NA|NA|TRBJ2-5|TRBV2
CASRPLATNPYQETQYF
TGTGCCAGCAGACCCCTAGCGACTAACCCGTACCAAGAGACCCAGTACTTC
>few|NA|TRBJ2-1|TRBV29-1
CSVEPHREGQFF
TGCAGCGTTGAACCCCACAGGGAGGGGCAGTTCTTC
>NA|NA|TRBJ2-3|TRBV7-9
CASSLPSTSPDTQYF
TGTGCCAGCAGCTTACCCTCGACTAGTCCAGATACGCAGTATTTT
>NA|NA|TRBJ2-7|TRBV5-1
CASSLAQLYEQYF
TGCGCCAGCAGCTTGGCTCAACTCTACGAGCAGTACTTC
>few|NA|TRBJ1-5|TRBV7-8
CASSSQGDQPQHF
TGTGCCAGCAGCTCACAGGGAGACCAGCCCCAGCATTTT
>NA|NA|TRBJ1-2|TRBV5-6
CASTPGSVEDTF
TGTGCCAGCACCCCAGGATCCGTGGAGGACACCTTC
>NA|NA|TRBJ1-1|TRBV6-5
CASSYGRNTEAFF
TGTGCCAGCAGTTACGGGCGGAACACTGAAGCTTTCTTT
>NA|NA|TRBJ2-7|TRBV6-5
CASSYHQRDYEQYF
TGTGCCAGCAGTTACCACCAGAGGGACTACGAGCAGTACTTC
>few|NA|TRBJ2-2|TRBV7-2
CASSPVYNTGELFF
TGTGCCAGCAGCCCGGTCTATAACACCGGGGAGCTGTTTTTT
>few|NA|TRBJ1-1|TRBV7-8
CASSFVGGTEAFF
TGTGCCAGCAGCTTTGTGGGGGGTACTGAAGCTTTCTTT
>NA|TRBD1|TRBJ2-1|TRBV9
CASSARDRGYNEQFF
TGTGCCAGCAGCGCGAGGGACAGGGGCTACAATGAGCAGTTCTTC